This TCR beta chain was sequenced in a study of blood T cell repertoires in COVID-19. The overall study: The origin of the acute and convalescent COVID-19 samples was the United States, Italy and Spain. The cDNA or gDNA used as material had been derived from T cells, B-cell-depleted T cells, or PBMCs.

Under the authors' procedure: It was from reference gene primer amplification that nucleated cell counts were estimated. Assay: immunoSEQ multiplex PCR; the TCRdb copy retains only in-frame clones and omits some. V and J calls plus clone size are reproduced from that table; the DNA served to infer D and trimming. The table includes roughly 100,000 clones, around 80% detected once. Germline V lookup: CDR1 LNHDA, CDR2 SQIVND (reference sequence). V was pared by 1 base and J by 4 bases, with 7 bases between. The CDR3 has 14 amino acids. V is TRBV19 and J is TRBJ2-2; TRBD1 is a possible D gene (5 bases). Input material: peripheral blood. This TCR was sampled from an elderly woman with acute or convalescent COVID-19. The CDR3 sequence: CASSIAQGTGELFF. The CDR3 DNA reads as TGTGCCAGTAGTATAGCTCAGGGCACCGGGGAGCTGTTTTTT.